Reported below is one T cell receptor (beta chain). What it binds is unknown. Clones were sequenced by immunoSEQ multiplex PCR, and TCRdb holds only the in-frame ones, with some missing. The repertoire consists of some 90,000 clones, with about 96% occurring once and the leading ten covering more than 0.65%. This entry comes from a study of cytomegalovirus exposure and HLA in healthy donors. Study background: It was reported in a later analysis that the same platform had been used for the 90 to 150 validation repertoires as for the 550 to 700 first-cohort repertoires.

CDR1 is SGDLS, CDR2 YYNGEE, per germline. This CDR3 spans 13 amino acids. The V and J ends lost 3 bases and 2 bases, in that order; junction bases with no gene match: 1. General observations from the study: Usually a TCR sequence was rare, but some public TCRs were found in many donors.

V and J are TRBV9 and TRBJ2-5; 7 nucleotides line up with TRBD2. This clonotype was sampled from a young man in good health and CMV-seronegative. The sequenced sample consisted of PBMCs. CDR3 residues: CASSAGGQETQYF. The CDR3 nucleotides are TGTGCCAGCAGCGCGGGAGGACAAGAGACCCAGTACTTC.